These 18 T cell receptor beta chains came from one sample sequenced in a study of T cells in Graves' hyperthyroidism and ophthalmopathy. The investigators amplified TCR beta CDR3 regions from RNA transcripts. TCR CDR3 underwent first-round RT-PCR with the HTBI primer set. From the multiplex PCR reads, TCRdb called clonotypes with MiXCR, one entry per CDR3 protein. The table includes 160,000 or so distinct CDR3 sequences, around 8.9% detected once. Material for sequencing was blood. These receptor sequences come from a woman aged 18-35 years with Graves' hyperthyroidism that later progressed to Graves' ophthalmopathy.

The table lists this clonotype with a few counts. The rearrangement joins TRBV10-2 to TRBJ1-4; possibly TRBD1 for D (6 bases). CDR3 size: 15 residues. Germline lookup yields CDR1 WSHSY and CDR2 SAAADI. The V gene lost 7 bases and the J gene lost 7 bases, with 19 bases spanning the gap. CDR3 amino acids: CASTPRSGGSEKLFF. CDR3 bases: TGCGCCAGCACCCCCAGATCTGGGGGCAGTGAAAAACTGTTTTTT.

This clonotype was recorded many times. The gene calls are TRBV19 and TRBJ2-1; D is possibly TRBD2 (7 bases). CDR1 LNHDA and CDR2 SQIVND come from the germline V gene (reference sequence). V gave up 5 bases and J gave up 5 bases, with 19 bases separating them. This CDR3 is 16 amino acids long. The chain's CDR3 is CASSPRGGVGDNEQFF. The CDR3 DNA sequence: TGTGCCAGTAGTCCAAGGGGGGGAGTTGGGGACAATGAGCAGTTCTTC.

This clonotype was detected ten times or more. This rearrangement joins TRBV6-1 to TRBJ1-5, with a tentative D call TRBD1 (6 bases). The CDR3 spans 16 residues. The ends were cut back, 3 bases at V and 4 bases at J, with 16 bases in the middle. In germline, CDR1 is MNHNS, CDR2 SASEGT. The CDR3 loop is CASSDFRTEPNQPQHF. As DNA, the CDR3 is TGTGCCAGCAGTGATTTCAGGACAGAACCGAATCAGCCCCAGCATTTT.

This clonotype was counted at least ten times. V gene TRBV11-1 combines with J gene TRBJ1-1, with 9 bases matching TRBD1. Germline CDR1 SGHAT, CDR2 FQDESV (reference sequence). The CDR3 consists of 15 residues. V dropped 4 bases and J dropped 6; count of bases not matched to a gene: 9. CDR3: CASSSTPGQGAEAFF. DNA of the CDR3: TGTGCCAGCAGCTCAACACCGGGACAGGGCGCTGAAGCTTTCTTT.

The chain uses TRBV6-2 or TRBV6-3 and TRBJ2-2; the D gene is possibly TRBD2 (5 bases). This CDR3 is 15 amino acids long. The germline V gene encodes CDR1 MNHEY and CDR2 SVGEGT. V was shortened by 3 bases and J by 1 base, with 9 bases between the two germline ends. This chain's CDR3 is CASSYNAGNTGELFF. CDR3 coding DNA: TGTGCCAGCAGTTATAATGCGGGGAACACCGGGGAGCTGTTTTTT.

At least ten counts were recorded for this clonotype. The chain employs TRBV9 and TRBJ2-6, with D maybe TRBD2 (5 bases). The germline V gene has CDR1 SGDLS and CDR2 YYNGEE. V was pared by 3 bases and J by 2 bases, with 6 bases between. The CDR3 extends over 14 amino acids. The DNA of the CDR3 is TGTGCCAGCAGCGCGGGAACTGGGGCCAACGTCCTGACTTTC. Its translation: CASSAGTGANVLTF. Combining the CDR3 with reference TRBV9 and TRBJ2-6 gives the whole variable domain DSGVTQTPKHLITATGQRVTLRCSPRSGDLSVYWYQQSLDQGLQFLIQYYNGEERAKGNILERFSAQQFPDLHSELNLSSLELGDSALYFCASSAGTGANVLTFGAGSRLTVL.

In this sample, this clonotype turned up many times. V usage is TRBV7-9 and J usage is TRBJ2-5; 8 bases line up with TRBD2. Germline V lookup: CDR1 SEHNR, CDR2 FQNEAQ (reference sequence). The V and J ends lost 5 bases and 6 bases, in that order; junction bases with no gene match: 8. This CDR3 is 14 amino acids long. CDR3 residues: CASSVGSGTKTQYF. DNA for the CDR3: TGTGCCAGCAGCGTTGGTAGCGGGACCAAGACCCAGTACTTC.

In this sample, this clonotype turned up many times. The chain couples TRBV2 to TRBJ1-4; D gene unclear. V was clipped by 7 bases and J by 4 bases, with 13 bases between them. This CDR3 region has 14 residues. The germline V gene has CDR1 SNHLY and CDR2 FYNNEI. This CDR3 reads CASTREYRNEKLFF. The CDR3 DNA sequence: TGTGCCAGCACGCGGGAGTACCGTAATGAAAAACTGTTTTTT.

This clonotype appeared many times. The V and J genes are TRBV7-2 and TRBJ2-3; TRBD2 aligns across 16 bases. The CDR3 covers 17 residues. V shed 5 bases, J shed 6 bases, and the junction held 8 bases outside the gene matches. Germline V lookup: CDR1 SGHTA, CDR2 FQGNSA. CDR3: CASSPGTSGGATDTQYF. CDR3 sequence (DNA): TGTGCCAGCAGCCCCGGGACTAGCGGGGGGGCCACCGATACGCAGTATTTT.

Many counts were recorded for this clonotype. The chain joins TRBV19 to TRBJ2-5; a weak D match, TRBD2 (6 bases). The ends were cut back, 6 bases at V and 5 bases at J, with 13 bases in the middle. Germline loops: CDR1 LNHDA, CDR2 SQIVND (reference sequence). CDR3 length equals 13 residues. The CDR3 sequence is CASSLSRGETQYF. The CDR3 DNA reads as TGTGCCAGTAGCCTCAGTCGGGGGGAGACCCAGTACTTC.

The CDR3 nucleotides read TGTGCCAGCAGCCGAACGCCTGAGACAGGGGTATACAATGAGCAGTTCTTC. Translation: CASSRTPETGVYNEQFF. The chain couples TRBV14 to TRBJ2-1; 8 positions agree with TRBD1. The CDR3 loop spans 17 amino acids. From germline, CDR1 is SGHDN and CDR2 FVKESK. V trimming: 4 bases; J trimming: 4 bases; junction bases outside the gene matches: 12.

This clonotype appeared many times. The V gene is TRBV7-9, the J gene TRBJ2-7, with TRBD1 matching over 10 bases. V lost 5 bases, J lost 2 bases, and 3 bases stayed unmatched. Germline V gene data show CDR1 as SEHNR and CDR2 as FQNEAQ (reference sequence). The CDR3 is 14 residues long. Here the CDR3 reads CASSRDRGTYEQYF. CDR3 nucleotide sequence: TGTGCCAGCAGCAGGGACAGGGGAACCTACGAGCAGTACTTC.

V gene TRBV6-6 combines with J gene TRBJ2-3; 8 nucleotides align to TRBD1. Germline loops: CDR1 MNHNY, CDR2 SVGAGI (reference sequence). The ends lost 2 bases at V and 4 bases at J; junction bases unmatched: 5. The CDR3 loop spans 15 amino acids. CDR3 residues: CASSYRTGSADTQYF. The CDR3 nucleotides are TGTGCCAGCAGTTACCGGACAGGGTCCGCAGATACGCAGTATTTT.

The table lists this clonotype with many counts. The V gene is TRBV6-1, the J gene TRBJ1-1; no reliable D call. The V end lost 2 bases, the J end lost 0 bases, and 1 base lay between the germline ends. The germline V gene encodes CDR1 MNHNS and CDR2 SASEGT. This CDR3 comprises 12 residues. CDR3 loop: CASSELNTEAFF. The CDR3 DNA reads TGTGCCAGCAGTGAATTGAACACTGAAGCTTTCTTT.

The table lists this clonotype with many counts. The chain combines TRBV5-5 with TRBJ2-7; TRBD1 might be the D (6 bases). Looked up from germline, CDR1 is SGHKS and CDR2 is YYEKEE (reference sequence). The CDR3 spans 14 residues. V lost 5 bases and J lost 7, with 19 bases in between. The CDR3 is CASSRGHFQVEQYF. The CDR3 DNA reads as TGTGCCAGCAGTCGGGGACACTTCCAAGTAGAGCAGTACTTC.

This clonotype occurred a few times. The rearrangement uses TRBV12-3 or TRBV12-4 and TRBJ2-1; 8 bases are a match to TRBD2. The V gene end was trimmed by 10 bases and the J gene end by 3 bases; junction bases not matched to a gene: 8. The CDR3 length is 14 residues. The CDR3 DNA sequence: TGTGCCACCAAGTTAGCGGGAATCTACAATGAGCAGTTCTTC. It is translated as CATKLAGIYNEQFF.

The gene calls are TRBV6-2 or TRBV6-3 and TRBJ2-3, with 7 bases lining up with TRBD2. The CDR3 loop spans 15 amino acids. Germline CDR1 and CDR2: MNHEY and SVGEGT. Trimming cost V 7 bases and J 1 base; bases outside gene matches: 8. CDR3 bases: TGTGCCAGCATGCGGGCTAGCGGCCGCACAGATACGCAGTATTTT. This sequence encodes CASMRASGRTDTQYF.

This clonotype showed up many times. The rearrangement joins TRBV9 to TRBJ1-1; D unclear. This CDR3 has 15 residues. V was shortened by 0 bases and J by 0 bases, with 9 bases between the two germline ends. Germline CDR1 is SGDLS and CDR2 is YYNGEE. CDR3 region: CASSVVSPVNTEAFF. CDR3 bases: TGTGCCAGCAGCGTAGTTAGCCCAGTGAACACTGAAGCTTTCTTT.